The rows below give T cell receptor beta chains drawn from one sample of a study of T cells in localized non-small cell lung cancer. The table came from immunoSEQ multiplex PCR; TCRdb's copy has only in-frame clones and leaves some out. Seen here are about 26,000 clones, approximately 84% observed once, and the top ten hold more than 9%. The sequences come from peripheral blood, collected before any cancer treatment. The receptors originated from a man aged 40-75 years with stage III squamous cell lung carcinoma. Each CDR3 is given with its conserved first and last residue. The D gene is left open where the match is weak. The size field is filled for only some rows; it gives once, few, many or a size class.

V gene	CDR3 length	clone size	D gene	J gene	CDR3 protein	CDR3 DNA
TRBV4-1	15	NA	NA	TRBJ1-1	CASSQGVMENTEAFF	TGCGCCAGCAGCCAAGGGGTGATGGAGAACACTGAAGCTTTCTTT
TRBV7-9	15	NA	NA	TRBJ1-6	CASSLDGRFNSPLHF	TGTGCCAGCAGCTTAGATGGGCGCTTTAATTCACCCCTCCACTTT
TRBV4-1	14	NA	NA	TRBJ2-1	CASSQVSGYNEQFF	TGCGCCAGCAGCCAAGTGAGTGGCTACAATGAGCAGTTCTTC
TRBV28	14	few	TRBD2	TRBJ2-7	CASSVGLAGDEQYF	TGTGCCAGCAGCGTGGGGCTAGCGGGAGACGAGCAGTACTTC
TRBV5-1	16	NA	NA	TRBJ1-4	CASSSGSRGGNEKLFF	TGCGCCAGCAGCTCCGGTTCCAGGGGTGGTAATGAAAAACTGTTTTTT
TRBV10-3	14	once	NA	TRBJ1-1	CAISTGLGNTEAFF	TGTGCCATCAGTACCGGGCTGGGAAACACTGAAGCTTTCTTT
TRBV30	15	NA	TRBD1	TRBJ2-2	CAWTPGTGATGELFF	TGTGCCTGGACCCCCGGGACAGGGGCCACCGGGGAGCTGTTTTTT
TRBV18	12	NA	NA	TRBJ2-7	CASSPRRYEQYF	TGTGCCAGCTCACCCCGGAGATACGAGCAGTACTTC
TRBV18	16	NA	NA	TRBJ2-2	CASSPPGHGGTGELFF	TGTGCCAGCTCACCCCCCGGACACGGAGGGACCGGGGAGCTGTTTTTT
TRBV7-3	17	NA	TRBD2	TRBJ2-2	CASSLVGLAGAMGELFF	TGTGCCAGCAGCTTGGTGGGACTAGCGGGAGCGATGGGGGAGCTGTTTTTT
TRBV21-1	15	NA	NA	TRBJ1-1	CATCVGQGTRTEAFF	NA
TRBV29-1	11	once	NA	TRBJ2-7	CSVTFNYEQYF	TGCAGCGTTACCTTTAACTACGAGCAGTACTTC
TRBV5-5	11	NA	NA	TRBJ2-1	CATGPDVSQFF	TGTGCCACGGGCCCAGACGTCAGCCAGTTCTTC
TRBV2	14	NA	NA	TRBJ1-1	CASSQGPENTEAFF	TGTGCCAGCAGTCAAGGGCCGGAGAACACTGAAGCTTTCTTT
TRBV5-1	14	NA	TRBD2	TRBJ2-7	CATAAGAGDSEQYF	TGCGCCACCGCGGCCGGGGCGGGAGATTCCGAGCAGTACTTC
TRBV19	12	few	NA	TRBJ1-1	CASSIARRQAFF	TGTGCCAGTAGTATAGCTCGGCGGCAAGCTTTCTTT
TRBV10-1	14	NA	TRBD1	TRBJ2-1	CASSAGQVSHEQFF	TGCGCCAGCAGCGCGGGACAGGTCAGCCATGAGCAGTTCTTC
TRBV29-1	13	NA	NA	TRBJ1-1	CSAARGGSTEAFF	TGCAGCGCCGCGAGGGGCGGGAGCACTGAAGCTTTCTTT
TRBV29-1	14	NA	NA	TRBJ1-3	CSVGQASSGNTIYF	TGCAGCGTTGGACAGGCAAGCTCTGGAAACACCATATATTTT
TRBV5-8	15	few	NA	TRBJ2-7	CASSPHRVQMYEQYF	TGTGCCAGCAGCCCCCACCGGGTCCAGATGTACGAGCAGTACTTC
TRBV30	13	NA	NA	TRBJ2-3	CAWRVTSTDTQYF	TGTGCCTGGCGGGTAACTAGCACAGATACGCAGTATTTT
TRBV2	16	NA	NA	TRBJ1-1	CASSDPPQGMNTEAFF	TGTGCCAGCAGTGATCCCCCACAGGGCATGAACACTGAAGCTTTCTTT
TRBV9	15	NA	TRBD2	TRBJ2-5	CASSVDSGRGETQYF	TGTGCCAGCAGCGTAGATAGCGGGAGGGGAGAGACCCAGTACTTC
TRBV28	13	NA	TRBD1	TRBJ2-1	CASSYRGYNEQFF	TGTGCCAGCAGTTACAGGGGCTACAATGAGCAGTTCTTC
TRBV19	14	once	NA	TRBJ1-5	CASSMQGGSQPQHF	TGTGCCAGTAGTATGCAGGGCGGGAGCCAGCCCCAGCATTTT
TRBV19	12	few	TRBD1	TRBJ1-4	CASHRGDEKLFF	TGTGCCAGCCACAGGGGGGATGAAAAACTGTTTTTT
TRBV6-1	13	NA	NA	TRBJ1-5	CASSEIGTEPQHF	TGTGCCAGCAGTGAGATAGGGACGGAACCCCAGCATTTT
TRBV27	15	NA	TRBD2	TRBJ2-3	CASSLPPLLADTQYF	TGTGCCAGCAGTTTACCGCCCTTACTAGCGGATACGCAGTATTTT
TRBV28	14	once	NA	TRBJ1-5	CASTIELGNQPQHF	TGTGCCAGCACCATCGAGTTAGGCAATCAGCCCCAGCATTTT